These 5 T cell receptor beta chains were all obtained from the same sample, sequenced in a study of T-cell reconstitution after alpha-beta-depleted transplantation in children. The TCRbeta library was prepared with unique molecular identifiers. TCRdb called the PCR reads again in MiXCR, with one record for every CDR3 protein. Among hundreds of thousands of distinct CDR3 sequences listed, over 10% were seen once. The sample consisted of PBMCs, mostly from graft donor cells, taken 360 days after TCRalphabeta/CD19-depleted stem cell transplant. The receptors shown here come from a male patient between 10 and 17 years old who had a stem cell transplant for acute myeloid leukemia, so the T cells may come from the graft donor.

The gene calls are TRBV7-8 and TRBJ2-5, with TRBD1 matching over 12 bases. Germline V gene lookup returns CDR1 SGHVS and CDR2 FQNEAQ. The CDR3 loop spans 15 amino acids. V shed 7 bases, J shed 5 bases, and the junction held 8 bases outside the gene matches. CDR3 protein: CASTLGTGGGETQYF. In DNA form, the CDR3 reads TGTGCCAGCACACTTGGGACAGGGGGCGGGGAGACCCAGTACTTC.

The chain has TRBV2 and TRBJ2-1; the D gene is possibly TRBD1 (5 bases). Looked up from germline, CDR1 is SNHLY and CDR2 is FYNNEI. The length of the CDR3 is 15 residues. V was trimmed by 3 bases and J by 5 bases, leaving 14 bases between them. The DNA of the CDR3 is TGTGCCAGCAGTGACTGGGGCCCAGAGCACAATGAGCAGTTCTTC. It specifies CASSDWGPEHNEQFF.

This clonotype has at least ten counts. V and J are TRBV12-3 or TRBV12-4 and TRBJ2-7, with a tentative D call TRBD2 (6 bases). This CDR3 comprises 14 residues. V gave up 8 bases and J gave up 1 base, with 15 bases separating them. As DNA, the CDR3 is TGTGCCAGCGCCCTGGGGGAGGCTTCCTACGAGCAGTACTTC. Translating it yields CASALGEASYEQYF.

This chain connects TRBV7-2 to TRBJ2-7; TRBD1 agrees at 8 bases. J was trimmed by 0 bases and V by 4 bases; bases with no gene match: 11. CDR1 is SGHTA, CDR2 FQGNSA, per germline. The CDR3 runs to 17 residues. Here the CDR3 DNA reads TGTGCCAGCAGCTCACAGGGGGACTTTCGGAGCTCCTACGAGCAGTACTTC. Encoded protein: CASSSQGDFRSSYEQYF.

V gene TRBV4-3 combines with J gene TRBJ2-2, with D maybe TRBD2 (5 bases). V was clipped by 4 bases and J by 0 bases, with 15 bases between them. The length of the CDR3 is 17 residues. In germline, CDR1 is LGHNA, CDR2 YSLEER. The CDR3 coding sequence is TGCGCCAGCAGCCGGGCAGCGGCGGTCGCGAACACCGGGGAGCTGTTTTTT. This translates into CASSRAAAVANTGELFF.